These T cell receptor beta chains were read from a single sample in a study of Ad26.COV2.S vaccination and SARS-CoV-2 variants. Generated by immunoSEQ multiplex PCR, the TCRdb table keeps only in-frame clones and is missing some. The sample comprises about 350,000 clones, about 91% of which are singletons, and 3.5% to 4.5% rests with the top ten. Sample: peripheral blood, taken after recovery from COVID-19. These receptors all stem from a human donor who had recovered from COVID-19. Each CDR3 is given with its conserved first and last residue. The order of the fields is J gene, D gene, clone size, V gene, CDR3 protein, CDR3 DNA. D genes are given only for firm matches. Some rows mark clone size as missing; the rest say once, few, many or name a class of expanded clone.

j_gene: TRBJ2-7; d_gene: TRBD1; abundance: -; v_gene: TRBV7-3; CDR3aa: CASSLTGQGELPEQYF; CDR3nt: TGTGCCAGCAGCTTAACGGGACAGGGGGAACTTCCTGAGCAGTACTTC
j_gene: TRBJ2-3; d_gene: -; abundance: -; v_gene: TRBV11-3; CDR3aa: CASTRGPGDTQYF; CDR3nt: TGTGCCAGCACTCGGGGGCCCGGAGATACGCAGTATTTT
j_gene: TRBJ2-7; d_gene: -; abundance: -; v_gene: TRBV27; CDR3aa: CASSFSSAYEQYF; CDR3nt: TGTGCCAGCAGTTTCTCTAGCGCCTACGAGCAGTACTTC
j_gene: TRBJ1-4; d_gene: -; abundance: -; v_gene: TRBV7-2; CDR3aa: CASSIRGQINEKLFF; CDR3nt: TGTGCCAGCAGTATTAGGGGTCAGATTAATGAAAAACTGTTTTTT
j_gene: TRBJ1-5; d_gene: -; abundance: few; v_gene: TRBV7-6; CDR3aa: CASSLGVAEYQPQHF; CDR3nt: TGTGCCAGCAGCTTAGGGGTGGCAGAATATCAGCCCCAGCATTTT
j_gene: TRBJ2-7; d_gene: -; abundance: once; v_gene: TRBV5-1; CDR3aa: CATSPDGSLGEQYF; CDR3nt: TGCGCCACCAGTCCCGACGGGTCCTTGGGGGAGCAGTACTTC
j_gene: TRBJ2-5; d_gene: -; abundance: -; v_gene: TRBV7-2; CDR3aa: CASSLSRSEETQYF; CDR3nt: TGTGCCAGCAGCTTAAGCAGGTCGGAAGAGACCCAGTACTTC
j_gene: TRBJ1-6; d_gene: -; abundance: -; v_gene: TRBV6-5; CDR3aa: CASSSARLSNSPLHF; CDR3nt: TGTGCCAGCAGTTCCGCCAGGCTCAGTAATTCACCCCTCCACTTT
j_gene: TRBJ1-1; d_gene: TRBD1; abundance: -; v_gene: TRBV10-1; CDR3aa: CARIRDRETEAFF; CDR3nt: TGCGCCAGGATCCGGGACAGGGAGACTGAAGCTTTCTTT
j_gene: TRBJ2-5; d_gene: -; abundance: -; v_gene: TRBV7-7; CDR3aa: CASSPREGRQETQYF; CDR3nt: TGTGCTAGCAGCCCCCGGGAAGGCAGACAAGAGACCCAGTACTTC
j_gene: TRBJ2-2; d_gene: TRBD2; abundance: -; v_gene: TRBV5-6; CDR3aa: CASSFLAGGTGELFF; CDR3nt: TGTGCCAGCAGCTTCCTAGCGGGGGGCACCGGGGAGCTGTTTTTT
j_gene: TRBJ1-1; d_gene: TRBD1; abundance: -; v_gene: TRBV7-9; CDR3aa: CASSLPGTGGTEAFF; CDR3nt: TGTGCCAGCAGCTTACCCGGGACAGGGGGCACTGAAGCTTTCTTT
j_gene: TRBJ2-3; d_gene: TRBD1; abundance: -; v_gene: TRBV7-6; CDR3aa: CASSLGSGGSTDTQYF; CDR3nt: TGTGCCAGCAGCTTAGGGTCAGGGGGTAGCACAGATACGCAGTATTTT
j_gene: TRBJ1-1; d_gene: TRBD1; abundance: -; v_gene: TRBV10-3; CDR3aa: CAISETGVNTEAFF; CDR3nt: TGTGCCATCAGTGAGACAGGGGTGAACACTGAAGCTTTCTTT
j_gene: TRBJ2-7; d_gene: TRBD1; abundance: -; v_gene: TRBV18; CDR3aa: CASSRVRGTYEQYF; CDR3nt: TGTGCCAGCTCACGAGTCAGGGGGACCTACGAGCAGTACTTC
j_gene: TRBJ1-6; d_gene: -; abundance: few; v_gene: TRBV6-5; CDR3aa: CASSYPGRGNSPLHF; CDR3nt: TGTGCCAGCAGTTACCCCGGACGGGGGAATTCACCCCTCCACTTT
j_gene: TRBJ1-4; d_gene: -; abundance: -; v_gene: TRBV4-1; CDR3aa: CASSQDTEKLFF; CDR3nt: TGCGCCAGCAGCCAAGATACTGAAAAACTGTTTTTT
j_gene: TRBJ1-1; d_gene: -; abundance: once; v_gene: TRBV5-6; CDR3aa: CASSLGTMNTEAFF; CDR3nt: TGTGCCAGCAGCTTGGGGACAATGAACACTGAAGCTTTCTTT
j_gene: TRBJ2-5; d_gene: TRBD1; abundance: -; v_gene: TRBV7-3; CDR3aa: CASSLKTGEETQYF; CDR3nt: TGTGCCAGCAGCTTAAAGACAGGGGAAGAGACCCAGTACTTC
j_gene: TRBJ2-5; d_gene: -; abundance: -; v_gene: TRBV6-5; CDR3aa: CASRENYVQETQYF; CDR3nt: TGTGCCAGCAGGGAGAACTACGTGCAAGAGACCCAGTACTTC